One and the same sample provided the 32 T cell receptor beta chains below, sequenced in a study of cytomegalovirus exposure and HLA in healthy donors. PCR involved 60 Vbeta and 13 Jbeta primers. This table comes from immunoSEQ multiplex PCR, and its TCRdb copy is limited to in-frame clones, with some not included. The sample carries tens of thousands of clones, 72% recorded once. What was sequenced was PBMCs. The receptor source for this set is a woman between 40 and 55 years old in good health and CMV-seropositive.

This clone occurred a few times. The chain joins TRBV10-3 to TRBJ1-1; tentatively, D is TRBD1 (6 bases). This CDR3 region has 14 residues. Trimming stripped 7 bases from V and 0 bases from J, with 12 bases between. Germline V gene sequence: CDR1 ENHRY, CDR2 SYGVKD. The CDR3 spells CAINPTGVNTEAFF. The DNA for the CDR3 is TGTGCCATCAACCCGACAGGAGTGAACACTGAAGCTTTCTTT.

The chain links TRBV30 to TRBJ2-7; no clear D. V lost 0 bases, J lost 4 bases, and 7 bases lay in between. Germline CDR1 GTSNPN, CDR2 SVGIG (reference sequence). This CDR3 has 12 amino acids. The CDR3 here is CAWSVLPYEQYF. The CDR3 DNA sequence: TGTGCCTGGAGTGTACTGCCTTACGAGCAGTACTTC.

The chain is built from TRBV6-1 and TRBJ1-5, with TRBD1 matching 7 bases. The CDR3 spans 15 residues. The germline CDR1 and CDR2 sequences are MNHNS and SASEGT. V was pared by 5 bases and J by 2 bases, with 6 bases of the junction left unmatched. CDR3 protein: CASSSPGGGNQPQHF. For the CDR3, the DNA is TGTGCCAGCAGTTCGCCAGGGGGTGGCAATCAGCCCCAGCATTTT.

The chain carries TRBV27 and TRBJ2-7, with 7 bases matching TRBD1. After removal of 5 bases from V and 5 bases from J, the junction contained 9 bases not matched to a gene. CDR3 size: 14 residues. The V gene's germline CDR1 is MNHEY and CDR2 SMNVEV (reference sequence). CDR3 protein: CASSTRQGGHEQYF. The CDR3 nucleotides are TGTGCCAGCAGTACCCGACAGGGTGGGCACGAGCAGTACTTC.

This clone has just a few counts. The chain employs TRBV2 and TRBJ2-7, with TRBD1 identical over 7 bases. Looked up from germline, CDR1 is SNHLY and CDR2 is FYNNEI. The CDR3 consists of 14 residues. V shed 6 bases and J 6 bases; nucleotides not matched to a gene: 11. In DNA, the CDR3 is TGTGCCAGCAGGGACAGGACAGGATCGGGCGAGCAGTACTTC. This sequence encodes CASRDRTGSGEQYF.

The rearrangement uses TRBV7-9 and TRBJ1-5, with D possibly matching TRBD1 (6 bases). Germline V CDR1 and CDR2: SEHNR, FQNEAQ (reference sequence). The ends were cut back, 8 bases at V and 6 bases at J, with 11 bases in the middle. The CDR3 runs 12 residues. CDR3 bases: TGTGCCAGCGCAGGGGAGGGTCAGCCCCAGCATTTT. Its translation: CASAGEGQPQHF.

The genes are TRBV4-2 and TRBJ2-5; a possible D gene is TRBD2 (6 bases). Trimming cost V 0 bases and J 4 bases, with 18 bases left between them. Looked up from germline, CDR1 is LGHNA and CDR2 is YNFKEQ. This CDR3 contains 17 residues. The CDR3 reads CASSQDLAATTGETQYF. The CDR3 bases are TGTGCCAGCAGCCAAGACTTAGCGGCAACAACCGGAGAGACCCAGTACTTC.

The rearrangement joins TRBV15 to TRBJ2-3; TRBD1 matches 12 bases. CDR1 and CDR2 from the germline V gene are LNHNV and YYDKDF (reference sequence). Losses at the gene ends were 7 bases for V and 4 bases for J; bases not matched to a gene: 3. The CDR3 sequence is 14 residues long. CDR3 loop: CATTRDRGPDTQYF. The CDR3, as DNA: TGTGCCACCACTAGGGACAGGGGGCCAGATACGCAGTATTTT. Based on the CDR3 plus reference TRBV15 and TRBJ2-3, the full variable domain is DAMVIQNPRYQVTQFGKPVTLSCSQTLNHNVMYWYQQKSSQAPKLLFHYYDKDFNNEADTPDNFQSRRPNTSFCFLDIRSPGLGDTAMYLCATTRDRGPDTQYFGPGTRLTVL.

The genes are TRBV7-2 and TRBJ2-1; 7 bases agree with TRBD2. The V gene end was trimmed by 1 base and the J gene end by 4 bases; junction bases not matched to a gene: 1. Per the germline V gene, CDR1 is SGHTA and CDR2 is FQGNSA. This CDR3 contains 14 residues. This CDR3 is CASSLVGGYNEQFF. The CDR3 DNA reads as TGTGCCAGCAGCTTAGTGGGGGGGTACAATGAGCAGTTCTTC.

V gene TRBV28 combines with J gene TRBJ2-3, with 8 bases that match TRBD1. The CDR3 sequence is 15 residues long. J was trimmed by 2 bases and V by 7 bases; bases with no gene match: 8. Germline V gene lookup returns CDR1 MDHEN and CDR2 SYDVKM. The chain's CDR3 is CASTRQGIDTDTQYF. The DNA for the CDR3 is TGTGCCAGCACTAGACAGGGGATCGACACAGATACGCAGTATTTT.

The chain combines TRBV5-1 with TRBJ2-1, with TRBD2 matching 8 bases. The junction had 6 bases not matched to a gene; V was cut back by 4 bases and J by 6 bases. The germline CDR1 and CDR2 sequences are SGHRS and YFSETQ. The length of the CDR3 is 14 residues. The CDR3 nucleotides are TGCGCCAGCAGCCGGGGGGGCGGGAGCAATGAGCAGTTCTTC. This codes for CASSRGGGSNEQFF.

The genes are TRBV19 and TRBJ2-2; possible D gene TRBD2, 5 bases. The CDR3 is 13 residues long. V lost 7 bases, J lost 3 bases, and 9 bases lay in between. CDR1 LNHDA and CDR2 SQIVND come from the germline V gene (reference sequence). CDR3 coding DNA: TGTGCCAGTACCCGCGGGTACACCGGGGAGCTGTTTTTT. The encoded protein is CASTRGYTGELFF. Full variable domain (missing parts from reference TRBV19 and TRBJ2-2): DGGITQSPKYLFRKEGQNVTLSCEQNLNHDAMYWYRQDPGQGLRLIYYSQIVNDFQKGDIAEGYSVSREKKESFPLTVTSAQKNPTAFYLCASTRGYTGELFFGEGSRLTVL.

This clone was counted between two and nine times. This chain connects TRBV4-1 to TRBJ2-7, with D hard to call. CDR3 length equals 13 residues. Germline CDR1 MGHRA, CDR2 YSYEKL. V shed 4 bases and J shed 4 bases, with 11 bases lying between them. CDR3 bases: TGCGCCAGCAGCCTAACGACTCTTTACGAGCAGTACTTC. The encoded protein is CASSLTTLYEQYF.

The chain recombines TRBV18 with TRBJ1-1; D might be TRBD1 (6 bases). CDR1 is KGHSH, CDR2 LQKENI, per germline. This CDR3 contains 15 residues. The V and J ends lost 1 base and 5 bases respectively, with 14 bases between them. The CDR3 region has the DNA TGTGCCAGCTCACCACAAGGGGGAGGGGCGACTGAAGCTTTCTTT. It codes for CASSPQGGGATEAFF.

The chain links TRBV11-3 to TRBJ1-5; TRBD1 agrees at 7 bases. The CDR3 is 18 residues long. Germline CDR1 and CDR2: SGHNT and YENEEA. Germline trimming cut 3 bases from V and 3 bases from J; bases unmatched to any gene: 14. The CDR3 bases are TGTGCCAGCAGCTTCGACAGTCACAGGGGATGGTACAATCAGCCCCAGCATTTT. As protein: CASSFDSHRGWYNQPQHF.

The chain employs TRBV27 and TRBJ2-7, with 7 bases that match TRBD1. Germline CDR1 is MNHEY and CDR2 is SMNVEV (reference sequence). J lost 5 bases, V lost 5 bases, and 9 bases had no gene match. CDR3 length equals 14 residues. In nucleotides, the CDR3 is TGTGCCAGCAGTAACCCGGGACAGCCCCACGAGCAGTACTTC. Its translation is CASSNPGQPHEQYF.

Here the CDR3 reads CASSLRSGGPTDTQYF. The CDR3 region has the DNA TGCGCCAGCAGCTTGAGATCGGGAGGCCCCACAGATACGCAGTATTTT. This chain connects TRBV5-1 to TRBJ2-3; TRBD2 matches 7 bases. Germline CDR1 and CDR2: SGHRS and YFSETQ. The CDR3 totals 16 residues. V trimming: 1 base; J trimming: 2 bases; junction bases outside the gene matches: 7. Filled out from reference TRBV5-1 and TRBJ2-3, the complete variable domain reads KAGVTQTPRYLIKTRGQQVTLSCSPISGHRSVSWYQQTPGQGLQFLFEYFSETQRNKGNFPGRFSGRQFSNSRSEMNVSTLELGDSALYLCASSLRSGGPTDTQYFGPGTRLTVL.

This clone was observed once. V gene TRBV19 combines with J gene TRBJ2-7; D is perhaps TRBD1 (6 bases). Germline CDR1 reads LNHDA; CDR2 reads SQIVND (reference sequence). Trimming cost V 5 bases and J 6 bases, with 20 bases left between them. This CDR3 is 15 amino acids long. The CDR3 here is CASSAGTGTRGEQYF. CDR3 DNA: TGTGCCAGTAGTGCCGGGACCGGGACCAGGGGCGAGCAGTACTTC.

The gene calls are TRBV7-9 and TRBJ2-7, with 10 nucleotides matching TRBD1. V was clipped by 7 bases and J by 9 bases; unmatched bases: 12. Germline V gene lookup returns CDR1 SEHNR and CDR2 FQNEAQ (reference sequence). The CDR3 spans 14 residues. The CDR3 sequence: CASTELGGQGTQYF. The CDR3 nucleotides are TGTGCCAGCACCGAGTTGGGGGGACAGGGGACGCAGTACTTC.

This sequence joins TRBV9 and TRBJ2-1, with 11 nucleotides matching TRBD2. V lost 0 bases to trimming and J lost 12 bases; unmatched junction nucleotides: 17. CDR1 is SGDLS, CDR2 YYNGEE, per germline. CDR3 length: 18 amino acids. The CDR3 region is CASSVERVGASGGRRQFF. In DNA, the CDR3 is TGTGCCAGCAGCGTAGAGAGGGTCGGGGCTAGCGGGGGGAGACGGCAGTTCTTC.

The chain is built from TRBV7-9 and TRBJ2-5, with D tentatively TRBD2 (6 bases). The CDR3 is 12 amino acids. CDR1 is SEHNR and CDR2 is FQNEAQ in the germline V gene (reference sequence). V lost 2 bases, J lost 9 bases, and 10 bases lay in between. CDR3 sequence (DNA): TGTGCCAGCAGCTTATACGGGGAGGCCCAGTACTTC. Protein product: CASSLYGEAQYF.

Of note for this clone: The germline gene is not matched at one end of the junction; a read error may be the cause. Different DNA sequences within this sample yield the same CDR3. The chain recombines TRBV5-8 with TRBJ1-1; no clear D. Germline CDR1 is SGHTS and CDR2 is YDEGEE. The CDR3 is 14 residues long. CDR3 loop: CASSLMGANTEAFF. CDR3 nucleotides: TGTGCCAGCAGCTTGATGGGAGCAAACACTGAAGCTTTTTTT.

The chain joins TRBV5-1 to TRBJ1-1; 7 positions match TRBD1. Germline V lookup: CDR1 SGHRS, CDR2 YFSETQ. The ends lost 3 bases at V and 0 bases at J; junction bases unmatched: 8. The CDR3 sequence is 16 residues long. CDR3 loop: CASSWALTGMNTEAFF. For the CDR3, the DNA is TGCGCCAGCAGCTGGGCTCTGACAGGGATGAACACTGAAGCTTTCTTT.

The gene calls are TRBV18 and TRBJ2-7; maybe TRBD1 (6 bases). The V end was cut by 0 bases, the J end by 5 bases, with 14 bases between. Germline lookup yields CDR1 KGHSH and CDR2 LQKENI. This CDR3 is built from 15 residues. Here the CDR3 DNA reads TGTGCCAGCTCACCACCTTTAACAGGGACCGACGAGCAGTACTTC. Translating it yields CASSPPLTGTDEQYF. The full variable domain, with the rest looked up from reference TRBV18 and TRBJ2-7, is NAGVMQNPRHLVRRRGQEARLRCSPMKGHSHVYWYRQLPEEGLKFMVYLQKENIIDESGMPKERFSAEFPKEGPSILRIQQVVRGDSAAYFCASSPPLTGTDEQYFGPGTRLTVT.

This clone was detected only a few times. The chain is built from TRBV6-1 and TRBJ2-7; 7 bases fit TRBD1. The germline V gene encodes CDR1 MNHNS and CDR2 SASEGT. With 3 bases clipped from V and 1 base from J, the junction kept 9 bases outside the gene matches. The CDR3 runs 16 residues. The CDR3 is CASSESGQVYSYEQYF. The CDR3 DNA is TGTGCCAGCAGTGAGAGTGGACAGGTATATTCCTACGAGCAGTACTTC.

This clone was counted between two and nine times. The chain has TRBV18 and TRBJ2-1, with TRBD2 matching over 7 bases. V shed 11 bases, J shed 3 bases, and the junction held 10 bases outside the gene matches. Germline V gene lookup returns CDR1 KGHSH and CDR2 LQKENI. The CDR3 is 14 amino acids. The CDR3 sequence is CAAGRGGGYNEQFF. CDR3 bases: TGTGCCGCTGGTAGGGGCGGGGGCTACAATGAGCAGTTCTTC.

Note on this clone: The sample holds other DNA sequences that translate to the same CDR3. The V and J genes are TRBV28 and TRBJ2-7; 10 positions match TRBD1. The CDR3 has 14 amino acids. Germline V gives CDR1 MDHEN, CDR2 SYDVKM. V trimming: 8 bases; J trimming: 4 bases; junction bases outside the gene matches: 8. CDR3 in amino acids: CASYPGQGTYEQYF. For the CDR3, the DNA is TGTGCCAGCTACCCGGGACAGGGGACGTACGAGCAGTACTTC.

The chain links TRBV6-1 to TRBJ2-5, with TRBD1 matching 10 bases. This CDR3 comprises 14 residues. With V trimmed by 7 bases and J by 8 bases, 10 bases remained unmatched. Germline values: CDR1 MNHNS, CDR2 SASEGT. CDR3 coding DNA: TGTGCCAGCATCCCCCCGGGACAGGGGAGAACCCAGTACTTC. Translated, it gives CASIPPGQGRTQYF.

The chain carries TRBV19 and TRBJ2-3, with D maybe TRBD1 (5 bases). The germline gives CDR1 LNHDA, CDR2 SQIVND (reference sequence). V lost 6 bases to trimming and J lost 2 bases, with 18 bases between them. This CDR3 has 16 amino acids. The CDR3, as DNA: TGTGCCAGTAGCCTGGACACCATCGGTTCCACAGATACGCAGTATTTT. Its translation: CASSLDTIGSTDTQYF.

CDR3 in amino acids: CASSPGQDGNYGYTF. The CDR3 DNA sequence: TGCGCCAGCAGCCCGGGACAGGACGGAAACTATGGCTACACCTTC. This rearrangement joins TRBV5-1 to TRBJ1-2; 8 bases fit TRBD1. Germline CDR1 reads SGHRS; CDR2 reads YFSETQ. CDR3 length equals 15 residues. Trimming at V came to 4 bases and at J to 2 bases, leaving 7 bases not matched to a gene.

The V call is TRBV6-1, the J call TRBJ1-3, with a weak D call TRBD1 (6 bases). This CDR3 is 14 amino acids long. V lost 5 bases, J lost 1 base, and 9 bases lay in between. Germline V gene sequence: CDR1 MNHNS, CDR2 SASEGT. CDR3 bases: TGTGCCAGCAGTCTCACAGGGTCTGGAAACACCATATATTTT. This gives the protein CASSLTGSGNTIYF.

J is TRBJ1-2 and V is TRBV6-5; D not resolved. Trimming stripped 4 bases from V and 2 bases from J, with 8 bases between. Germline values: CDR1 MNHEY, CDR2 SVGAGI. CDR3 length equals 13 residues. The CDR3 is CASSFGENYGYTF. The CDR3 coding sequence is TGTGCCAGCAGTTTCGGGGAGAACTATGGCTACACCTTC.